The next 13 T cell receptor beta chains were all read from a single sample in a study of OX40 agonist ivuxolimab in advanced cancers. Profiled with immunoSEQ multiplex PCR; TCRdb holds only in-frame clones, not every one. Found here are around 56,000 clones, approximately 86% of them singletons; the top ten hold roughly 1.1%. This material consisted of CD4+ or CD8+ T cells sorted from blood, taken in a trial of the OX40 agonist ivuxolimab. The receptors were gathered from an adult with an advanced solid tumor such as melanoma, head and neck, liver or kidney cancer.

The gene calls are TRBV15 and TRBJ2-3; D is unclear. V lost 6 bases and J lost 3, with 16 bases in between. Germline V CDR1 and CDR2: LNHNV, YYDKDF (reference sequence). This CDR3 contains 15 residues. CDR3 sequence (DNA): TGTGCCACCAGTCTCCTAGGTTTCTGGACAGATACGCAGTATTTT. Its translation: CATSLLGFWTDTQYF.

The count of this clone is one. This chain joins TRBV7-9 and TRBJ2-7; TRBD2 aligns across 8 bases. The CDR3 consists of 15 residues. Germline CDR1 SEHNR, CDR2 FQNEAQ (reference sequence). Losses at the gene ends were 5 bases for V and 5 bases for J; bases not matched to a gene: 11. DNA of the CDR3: TGTGCCAGCAGCGAGCCGGGACTAGGTTCAAACGAGCAGTACTTC. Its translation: CASSEPGLGSNEQYF.

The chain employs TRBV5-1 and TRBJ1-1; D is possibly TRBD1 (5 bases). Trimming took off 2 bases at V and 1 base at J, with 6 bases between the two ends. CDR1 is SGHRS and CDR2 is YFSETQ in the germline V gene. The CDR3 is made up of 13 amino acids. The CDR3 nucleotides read TGCGCCAGCAGCTTCGACAGGAACACTGAAGCTTTCTTT. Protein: CASSFDRNTEAFF.

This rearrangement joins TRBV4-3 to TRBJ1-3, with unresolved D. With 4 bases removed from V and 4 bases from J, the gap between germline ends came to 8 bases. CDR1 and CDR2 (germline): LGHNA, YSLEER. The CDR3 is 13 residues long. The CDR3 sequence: CASSPAGGNTIYF. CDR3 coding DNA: TGCGCCAGCAGCCCGGCGGGAGGAAACACCATATATTTT.

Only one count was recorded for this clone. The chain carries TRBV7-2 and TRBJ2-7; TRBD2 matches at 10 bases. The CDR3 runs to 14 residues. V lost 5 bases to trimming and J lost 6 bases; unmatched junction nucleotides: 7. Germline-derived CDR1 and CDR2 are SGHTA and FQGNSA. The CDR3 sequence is CASSPTSGAGEQYF. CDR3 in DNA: TGTGCCAGCAGCCCCACTAGCGGGGCGGGCGAGCAGTACTTC.

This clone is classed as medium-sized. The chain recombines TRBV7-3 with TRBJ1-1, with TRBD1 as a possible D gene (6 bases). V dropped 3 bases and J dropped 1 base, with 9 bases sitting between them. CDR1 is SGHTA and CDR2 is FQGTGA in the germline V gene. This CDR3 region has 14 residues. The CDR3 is CASSFPRGNTEAFF. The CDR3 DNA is TGTGCCAGCAGCTTTCCCAGGGGGAACACTGAAGCTTTCTTT.

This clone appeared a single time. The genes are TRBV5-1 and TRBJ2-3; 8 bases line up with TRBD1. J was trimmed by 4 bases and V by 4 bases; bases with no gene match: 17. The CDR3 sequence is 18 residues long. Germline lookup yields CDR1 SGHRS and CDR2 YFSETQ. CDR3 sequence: CASSRRTGSGLGSDTQYF. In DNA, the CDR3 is TGCGCCAGCAGCAGACGGACAGGGAGTGGTCTAGGGTCAGATACGCAGTATTTT.

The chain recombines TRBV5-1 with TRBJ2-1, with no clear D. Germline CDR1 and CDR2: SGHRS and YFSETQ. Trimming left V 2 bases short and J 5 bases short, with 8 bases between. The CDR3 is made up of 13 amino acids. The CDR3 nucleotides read TGCGCCAGCAGCTTCGGCCAGCACAATGAGCAGTTCTTC. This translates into CASSFGQHNEQFF.

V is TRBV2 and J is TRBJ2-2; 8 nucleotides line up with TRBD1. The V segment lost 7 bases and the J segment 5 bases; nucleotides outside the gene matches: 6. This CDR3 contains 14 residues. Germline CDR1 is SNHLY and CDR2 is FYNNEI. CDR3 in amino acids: CASKKDRETGELFF. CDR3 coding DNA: TGTGCCAGCAAGAAGGACAGGGAAACCGGGGAGCTGTTTTTT.

The CDR3 DNA reads as TGCGCCAGCAGCTTCCAGGGGAGGAGTGGCTACACCTTC. This encodes CASSFQGRSGYTF. The rearrangement uses TRBV5-1 and TRBJ1-2; possibly TRBD1 for D (6 bases). V was cut by 2 bases and J by 7 bases, with 12 bases left in between. The CDR3 contains 13 residues. The germline gives CDR1 SGHRS, CDR2 YFSETQ.

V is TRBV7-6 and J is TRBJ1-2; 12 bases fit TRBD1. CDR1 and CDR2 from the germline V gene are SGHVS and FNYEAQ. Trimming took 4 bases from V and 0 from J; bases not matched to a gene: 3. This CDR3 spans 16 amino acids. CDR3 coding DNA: TGTGCCAGCAGCTCCGGGACAGGGGGCACTAACTATGGCTACACCTTC. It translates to CASSSGTGGTNYGYTF.

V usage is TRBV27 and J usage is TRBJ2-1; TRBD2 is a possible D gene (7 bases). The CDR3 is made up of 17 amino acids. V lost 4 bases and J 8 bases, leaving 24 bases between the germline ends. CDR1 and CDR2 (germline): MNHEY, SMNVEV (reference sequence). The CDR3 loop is CASSWAPQGGGGDEQFF. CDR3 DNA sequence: TGTGCCAGCAGTTGGGCCCCCCAAGGGGGGGGCGGAGATGAGCAGTTCTTC.

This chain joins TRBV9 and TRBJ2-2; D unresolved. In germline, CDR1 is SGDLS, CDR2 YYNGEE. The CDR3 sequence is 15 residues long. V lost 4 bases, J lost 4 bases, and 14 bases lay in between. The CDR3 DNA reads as TGTGCCAGCAGCACCCCCAGTTACGCCACCGGGGAGCTGTTTTTT. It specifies CASSTPSYATGELFF.